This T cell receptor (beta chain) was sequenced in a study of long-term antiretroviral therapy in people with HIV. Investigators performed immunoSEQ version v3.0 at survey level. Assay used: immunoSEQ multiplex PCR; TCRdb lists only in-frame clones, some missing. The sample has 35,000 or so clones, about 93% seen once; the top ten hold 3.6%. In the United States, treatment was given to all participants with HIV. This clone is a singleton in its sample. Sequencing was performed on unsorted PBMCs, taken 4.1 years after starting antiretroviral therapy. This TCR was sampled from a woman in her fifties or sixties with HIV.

CDR3 residues: CASGEGQEIQETQYF. DNA for the CDR3: TGTGCCAGCGGAGAGGGACAGGAGATTCAAGAGACCCAGTACTTC. This chain connects TRBV5-4 to TRBJ2-5; 8 bases line up with TRBD1. The CDR3 is 15 amino acids. With 7 bases clipped from V and 2 bases from J, the junction kept 10 bases outside the gene matches. Germline assignment: CDR1 SGHNT and CDR2 YYREEE (reference sequence).